This TCR beta chain was obtained from a study of T-cell memory formation after mild COVID-19. Study observations and caveats: Researchers found some responding clones in pre-infection memory, a sign that cross-reactive memory joined.

A remark on this clonotype: What it binds is not known.

MiXCR, applied by TCRdb to the 5' RACE reads, yields one record per CDR3 protein. The sample yields approximately 250,000 distinct CDR3 sequences, around 15% seen once. Trimming shortened V by 3 bases and J by 5 bases, and 16 bases separated the two germline ends. Germline-derived CDR1 and CDR2 are SGHDN and FVKESK. The CDR3 has 15 amino acids. The receptor was isolated from a man aged 18 to 30 who had mild COVID-19 (a few samples of this study predate the infection). Cell type and time point are not known. This chain uses TRBV14 with TRBJ1-1; tentatively, D is TRBD1 (5 bases). Material for sequencing was PBMCs or a T cell subset sorted from them (not recorded which). The CDR3 DNA reads as TGTGCCAGCAGCCAGGTCCCAGGGTGGAAAACTGAAGCTTTCTTT. Its protein product is CASSQVPGWKTEAFF.